The source of this T cell receptor (beta chain) is a study of blood T cell repertoires in COVID-19. Study context: There were acute and convalescent COVID-19 samples, and they came from the United States, Italy and Spain. T cells, B-cell-depleted T cells, or PBMCs provided the cDNA or gDNA that served as material.

It was during active infection that Seattle patients were enrolled and then longitudinally followed. Authors' analysis steps: Amplification of reference gene primers was used by the study to estimate nucleated cell counts. Using immunoSEQ multiplex PCR, the repertoire was profiled, and TCRdb retains in-frame clones only, with some absent. That table is the source of V, J and clone size, and D and trimming were worked out from the DNA. Of 250,000 to 400,000 clones detected, around 89% appear once; the ten largest clones hold under 2%. The sequence was obtained from a woman aged 30 to 39 with COVID-19, enrolled during active disease. Sequenced: peripheral blood.

In DNA form, the CDR3 reads TGTGCCAGCAGTGCTCGGGGGATTAACACTGAAGCTTTCTTT. This encodes CASSARGINTEAFF. The chain carries TRBV2 and TRBJ1-1; D might be TRBD1 (5 bases). The V gene lost 4 bases and the J gene lost 2 bases, with 11 bases spanning the gap. The germline V gene has CDR1 SNHLY and CDR2 FYNNEI. This CDR3 is 14 amino acids long. The full variable domain, completed using reference TRBV2 and TRBJ1-1, is EPEVTQTPSHQVTQMGQEVILRCVPISNHLYFYWYRQILGQKVEFLVSFYNNEISEKSEIFDDQFSVERPDGSNFTLKIRSTKLEDSAMYFCASSARGINTEAFFGQGTRLTVV.